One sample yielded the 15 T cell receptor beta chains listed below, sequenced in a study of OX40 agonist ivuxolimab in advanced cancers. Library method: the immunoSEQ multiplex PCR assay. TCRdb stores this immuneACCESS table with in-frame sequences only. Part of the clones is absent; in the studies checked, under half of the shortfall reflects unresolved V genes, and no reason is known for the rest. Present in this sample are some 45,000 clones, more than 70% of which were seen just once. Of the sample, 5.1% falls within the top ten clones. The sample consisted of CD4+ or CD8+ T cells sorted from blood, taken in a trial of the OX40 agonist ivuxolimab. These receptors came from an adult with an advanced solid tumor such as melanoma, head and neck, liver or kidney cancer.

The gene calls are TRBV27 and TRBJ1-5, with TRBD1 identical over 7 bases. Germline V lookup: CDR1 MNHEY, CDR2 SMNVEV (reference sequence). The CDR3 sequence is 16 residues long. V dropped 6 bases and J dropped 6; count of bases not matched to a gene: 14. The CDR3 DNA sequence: TGTGCCAGCAGGGTCGGAACAGGGGTACTGGGTCAGCCCCAGCATTTT. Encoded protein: CASRVGTGVLGQPQHF.

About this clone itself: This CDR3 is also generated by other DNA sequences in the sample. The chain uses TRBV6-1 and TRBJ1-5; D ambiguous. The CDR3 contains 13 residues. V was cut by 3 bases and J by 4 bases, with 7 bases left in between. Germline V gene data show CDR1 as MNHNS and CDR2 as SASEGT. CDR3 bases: TGTGCCAGCAGTGACGGAGGAAATCAGCCCCAGCATTTT. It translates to CASSDGGNQPQHF.

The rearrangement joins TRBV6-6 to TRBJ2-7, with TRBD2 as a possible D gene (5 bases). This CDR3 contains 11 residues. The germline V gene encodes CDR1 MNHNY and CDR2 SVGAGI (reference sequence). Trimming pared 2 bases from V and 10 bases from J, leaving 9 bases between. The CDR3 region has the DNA TGTGCCAGCAGTTACGGTACGGGACAGTACTTC. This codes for CASSYGTGQYF.

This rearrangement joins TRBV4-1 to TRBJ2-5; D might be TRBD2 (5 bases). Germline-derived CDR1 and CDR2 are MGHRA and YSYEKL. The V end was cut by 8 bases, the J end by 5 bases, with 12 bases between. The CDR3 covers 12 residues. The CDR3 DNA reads TGCGCCAGCGCGGGCGAAGGGGAGACCCAGTACTTC. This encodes CASAGEGETQYF.

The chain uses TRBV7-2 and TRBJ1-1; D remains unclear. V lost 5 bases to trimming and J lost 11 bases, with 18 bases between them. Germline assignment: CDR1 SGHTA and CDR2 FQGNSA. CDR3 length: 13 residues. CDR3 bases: TGTGCCAGCAGCCTCCAAACGACATTCGGGGCTTTCTTT. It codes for CASSLQTTFGAFF.

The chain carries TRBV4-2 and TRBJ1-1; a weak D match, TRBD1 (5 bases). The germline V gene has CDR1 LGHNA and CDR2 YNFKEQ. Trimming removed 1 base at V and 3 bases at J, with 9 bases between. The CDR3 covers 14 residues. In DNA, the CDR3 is TGTGCCAGCAGCCAAGGCTCGGGGGACACTGAAGCTTTCTTT. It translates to CASSQGSGDTEAFF.

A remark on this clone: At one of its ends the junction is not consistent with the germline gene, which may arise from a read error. CDR3 residues: CASSPRQGPSFF. The DNA for the CDR3 is TGTGCCAGCAGCCCAAGACAGGGTCCTAGTTTCTTC. The chain recombines TRBV27 with TRBJ2-7; TRBD1 aligns across 7 bases. Germline CDR1 is MNHEY and CDR2 is SMNVEV (reference sequence). The CDR3 is 12 residues long.

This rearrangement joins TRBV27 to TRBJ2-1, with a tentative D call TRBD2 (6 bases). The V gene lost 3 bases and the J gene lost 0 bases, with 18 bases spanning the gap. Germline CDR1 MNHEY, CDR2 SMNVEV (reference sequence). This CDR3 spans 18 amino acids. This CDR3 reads CASSLRGTGLLSYNEQFF. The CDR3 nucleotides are TGTGCCAGCAGTTTGCGCGGGACGGGACTTCTCTCCTACAATGAGCAGTTCTTC.

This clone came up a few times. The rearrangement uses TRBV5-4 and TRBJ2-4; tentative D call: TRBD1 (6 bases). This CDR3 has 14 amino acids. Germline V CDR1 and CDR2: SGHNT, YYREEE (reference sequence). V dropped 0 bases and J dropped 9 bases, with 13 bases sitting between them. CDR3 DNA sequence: TGTGCCAGCAGCTTGGGGACAGACTTTAGCATTCAGTACTTC. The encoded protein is CASSLGTDFSIQYF.

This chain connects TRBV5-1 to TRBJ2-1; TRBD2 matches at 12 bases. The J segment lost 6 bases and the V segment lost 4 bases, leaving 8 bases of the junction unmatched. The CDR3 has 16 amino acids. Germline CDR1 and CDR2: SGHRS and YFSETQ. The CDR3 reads CASSPLAGGQGNEQFF. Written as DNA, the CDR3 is TGCGCCAGCAGCCCACTAGCGGGAGGTCAGGGCAATGAGCAGTTCTTC. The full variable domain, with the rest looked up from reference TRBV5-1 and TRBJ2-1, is KAGVTQTPRYLIKTRGQQVTLSCSPISGHRSVSWYQQTPGQGLQFLFEYFSETQRNKGNFPGRFSGRQFSNSRSEMNVSTLELGDSALYLCASSPLAGGQGNEQFFGPGTRLTVL.

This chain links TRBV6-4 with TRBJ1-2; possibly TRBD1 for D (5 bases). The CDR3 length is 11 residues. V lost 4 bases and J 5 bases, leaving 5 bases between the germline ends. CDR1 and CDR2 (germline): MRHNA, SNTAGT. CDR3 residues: CASSGQYGYTF. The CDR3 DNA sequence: TGTGCCAGCAGTGGACAGTATGGCTACACCTTC.

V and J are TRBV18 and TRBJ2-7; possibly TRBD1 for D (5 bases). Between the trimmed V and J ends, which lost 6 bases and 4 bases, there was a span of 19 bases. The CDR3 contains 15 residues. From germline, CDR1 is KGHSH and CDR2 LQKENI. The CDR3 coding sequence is TGTGCCAGCTCCCCTCTGGCAGGGATCGGGTACGAGCAGTACTTC. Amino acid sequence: CASSPLAGIGYEQYF.

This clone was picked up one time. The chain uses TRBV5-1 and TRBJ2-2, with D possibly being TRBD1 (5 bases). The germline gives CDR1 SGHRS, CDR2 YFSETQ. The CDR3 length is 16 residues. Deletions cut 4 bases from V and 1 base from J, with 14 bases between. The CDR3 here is CASSRPLGQNTGELFF. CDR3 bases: TGCGCCAGCAGCCGACCCCTCGGACAGAACACCGGGGAGCTGTTTTTT.

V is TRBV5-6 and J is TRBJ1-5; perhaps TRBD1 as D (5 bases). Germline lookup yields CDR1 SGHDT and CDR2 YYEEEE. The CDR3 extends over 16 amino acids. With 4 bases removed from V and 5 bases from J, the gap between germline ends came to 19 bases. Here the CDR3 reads CASSPRGPGGDQPQHF. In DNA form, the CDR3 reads TGTGCCAGCAGCCCCCGAGGGCCCGGAGGGGATCAGCCCCAGCATTTT.

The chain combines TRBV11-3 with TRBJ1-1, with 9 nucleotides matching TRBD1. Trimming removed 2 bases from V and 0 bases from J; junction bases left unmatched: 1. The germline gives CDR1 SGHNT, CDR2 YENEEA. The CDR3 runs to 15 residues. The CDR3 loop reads CASSLTGGMNTEAFF. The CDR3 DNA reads TGTGCCAGCAGCTTAACAGGGGGCATGAACACTGAAGCTTTCTTT.